A selection of T cell receptor beta chains follows, all from one sample in a study of CD8+ T cells in alopecia areata. TCRdb's table, derived via immunoSEQ multiplex PCR, lists solely in-frame clones and lacks some. The top ten clones hold approximately 1.3% of a sample with 150,000 to 200,000 clones, about 65% of them seen once. Sequences were derived from CD4+ T cells sorted from blood, sampled between weeks 49 and 50, from a patient treated with tofacitinib. The receptors here all came from a human donor with alopecia areata. CDR3s include the opening cysteine and the closing phenylalanine or tryptophan. Fields, in order: D gene, clone size, J gene, V gene, CDR3 protein, CDR3 DNA. The D gene is left open where the match is weak. Expanded clones are given a class, and other clones once, few, many or no size at all.

-,-,TRBJ2-7,TRBV13,CASSSRDTDEQYF,TGTGCCAGCAGCAGCCGGGACACCGACGAGCAGTACTTC
TRBD1,-,TRBJ1-6,TRBV5-1,CASSVGTENSPLHF,TGCGCCAGCAGCGTCGGGACAGAGAATTCACCCCTCCACTTT
-,-,TRBJ1-1,TRBV10-2,CASRFSMDEAFF,TGCGCGAGCAGGTTCTCAATGGATGAAGCTTTCTTT
-,-,TRBJ1-1,TRBV30,CAWTGRNTEAFF,TGTGCCTGGACCGGCAGGAACACTGAAGCTTTCTTT
-,-,TRBJ1-2,TRBV2,CASSELGGYTF,TGTGCCAGCAGTGAACTGGGGGGCTACACCTTC
-,-,TRBJ1-1,TRBV29-1,CSVTEGAEAFF,TGCAGCGTTACAGAGGGTGCTGAAGCTTTCTTT
-,-,TRBJ1-2,TRBV18,CASSPGTDYGYTF,TGTGCCAGCTCACCTGGGACGGACTATGGCTACACCTTC
TRBD2,-,TRBJ2-3,TRBV29-1,CSVDGLGLTDTQYF,TGCAGCGTTGATGGACTAGGACTCACAGATACGCAGTATTTT
-,-,TRBJ1-1,TRBV10-1,CASSVPQGEAFF,TGCGCCAGCAGTGTCCCACAGGGTGAAGCTTTCTTT
-,few,TRBJ2-4,TRBV4-3,CASSQDWASALNIQYF,TGCGCCAGCAGCCAAGATTGGGCTAGCGCTTTGAACATTCAGTACTTC
-,few,TRBJ1-4,TRBV6-5,CASSPGGTPNEKLFF,TGTGCCAGCAGTCCCGGGGGGACACCAAATGAAAAACTGTTTTTT
-,-,TRBJ2-4,TRBV29-1,CSARGTVKNIQYF,TGCAGCGCTAGGGGGACGGTAAAAAACATTCAGTACTTC
-,few,TRBJ1-1,TRBV19,CASSRGHHTEAFF,TGTGCCAGTAGCCGGGGACACCACACTGAAGCTTTCTTT
-,-,TRBJ2-2,TRBV7-6,CASSLLWEGATFTGELFF,TGTGCCAGCAGCCTACTTTGGGAAGGGGCAACCTTCACCGGGGAGCTGTTTTTT
TRBD2,-,TRBJ2-5,TRBV4-3,CASSPQLTSGGHIEVKWTQYF,TGCGCCAGCAGCCCCCAACTTACTAGCGGGGGGCACATCGAAGTGAAATGGACCCAGTACTTC
-,-,TRBJ1-2,TRBV7-3,CASSLKGEGSYGYTF,TGTGCCAGCAGCTTAAAAGGGGAAGGCAGTTATGGCTACACCTTC
TRBD2,-,TRBJ2-5,TRBV11-2,CASSPRGAGGLGETQYF,TGTGCCAGCAGCCCAAGAGGAGCGGGGGGGTTAGGAGAGACCCAGTACTTC
TRBD1,-,TRBJ1-1,TRBV5-4,CASSFPDREAFF,TGTGCCAGCAGCTTTCCGGACAGGGAAGCTTTCTTT
TRBD2,-,TRBJ2-3,TRBV9,CASSALTSGGADTQYF,TGTGCCAGCAGCGCCCTGACTAGCGGGGGGGCAGATACGCAGTATTTT
TRBD2,many,TRBJ2-3,TRBV2,CAMILAGERTDTQYF,TGTGCCATGATTTTAGCGGGGGAGCGCACAGATACGCAGTATTTT
TRBD2,-,TRBJ2-1,TRBV29-1,CSARTSGGLGNEQFF,TGCAGCGCCCGGACTAGCGGGGGGCTGGGTAATGAGCAGTTCTTC
TRBD1,-,TRBJ2-7,TRBV15,CATGGQASYEQYF,TGTGCCACAGGGGGACAGGCCTCCTACGAGCAGTACTTC
-,-,TRBJ2-7,TRBV2,CASSRYTYEQYF,TGTGCCAGCAGTCGCTATACCTACGAGCAGTACTTC
-,-,TRBJ1-1,TRBV29-1,CSGVDTEAFF,TGCAGCGGAGTTGACACTGAAGCTTTCTTT
-,-,TRBJ1-1,TRBV10-3,CASWGWTEAFF,TGTGCCAGTTGGGGCTGGACTGAAGCTTTCTTT
-,few,TRBJ2-2,TRBV7-3,CASSPHREGGELFF,TGTGCCAGCAGCCCCCACAGGGAAGGGGGGGAGCTGTTTTTT
TRBD2,-,TRBJ2-7,TRBV29-1,CSVTRGAYEQYF,TGCAGCGTTACTCGGGGGGCCTACGAGCAGTACTTC
-,-,TRBJ1-5,TRBV30,CAWSVQAGLQPQHF,TGTGCCTGGAGTGTACAGGCAGGGCTTCAGCCCCAGCATTTT
-,-,TRBJ1-5,TRBV30,CAWSVGPTGTGNQPQHF,TGTGCCTGGAGTGTGGGCCCTACAGGGACGGGCAATCAGCCCCAGCATTTT
TRBD1,once,TRBJ1-1,TRBV29-1,CSGDRLNTEAFF,TGCAGCGGGGACAGATTGAACACTGAAGCTTTCTTT
TRBD1,-,TRBJ2-5,TRBV5-6,CASSWGQVYSETQYF,TGTGCCAGCAGCTGGGGACAGGTTTATTCGGAGACCCAGTACTTC
-,-,TRBJ2-7,TRBV15,CATSRQGSSYEQYF,TGTGCCACCAGCAGACAGGGGAGCTCCTACGAGCAGTACTTC
-,-,TRBJ2-3,TRBV11-2,CASSLVRLGGTDTQYF,TGTGCCAGCAGCTTAGTCCGGCTCGGGGGCACAGATACGCAGTATTTT
-,few,TRBJ1-1,TRBV25-1,CASSVSAFF,TGTGCCAGCAGTGTGTCAGCTTTCTTT
-,-,TRBJ1-4,TRBV29-1,CSVLIGGVVEKLFF,TGCAGCGTTTTAATTGGGGGCGTCGTTGAAAAACTGTTTTTT
-,-,TRBJ2-5,TRBV5-1,CASSWQETQYF,TGCGCCAGCAGCTGGCAAGAGACCCAGTACTTC
TRBD1,-,TRBJ2-7,TRBV30,CAWSRYRDRASYEQYF,TGTGCCTGGAGCAGATACCGGGACAGGGCGAGCTACGAGCAGTACTTC
-,few,TRBJ2-7,TRBV5-1,CASSMRDPGYEQYF,TGCGCCAGCAGCATGCGGGACCCGGGATACGAGCAGTACTTC
-,once,TRBJ2-5,TRBV5-1,CASSFGGTAQETQYF,TGCGCCAGCAGCTTTGGGGGGACAGCTCAAGAGACCCAGTACTTC
-,-,TRBJ1-6,TRBV18,CASSLEGYNSPLHF,TGTGCCAGCTCACTTGAGGGATATAATTCACCCCTCCACTTT
TRBD2,few,TRBJ2-4,TRBV11-2,CASSRQSGLATQYF,TGTGCCAGCAGCCGACAGTCGGGACTAGCGACGCAGTACTTC